Reported below is one T cell receptor (beta chain). This receptor's antigen is unknown. No base qualities exist here, and no much larger clone lies one base off it. Including the terminal cysteine and phenylalanine, the CDR3 comprises 13 residues. The only DNA kept is the CDR3, 39 bases in frame from the first base. The junction shows trimming of 4 bases on V and 1 base on J, plus 7 bases between the germline ends. CDR1 and CDR2, per the germline V gene, are ENHRY and SYGVKD. The label giving this sample's time point can be read as: neoterminal ileum biopsy at postoperative endoscopy, about 6 months after surgery. Adults with ileal or ileocolonic Crohn's disease for whom ileocolonic resection was indicated were considered eligible. Before DNA extraction, whole ileal mucosal biopsies were kept frozen at -80 degrees C. Genomic DNA was extracted from frozen whole biopsies using a TRizol-based method and was quantified with a NanoDrop 2000 spectrophotometer.

The data are from a study of T cell repertoires in ileal Crohn's disease (dated by TCRdb to between 2018 and 2021). About the study as a whole: At the time of surgery, roughly 34% of patients were active smokers, and the median duration of disease was around eight years. The study was conducted in parallel with a multicentre cohort built to find predictors of early endoscopic recurrence after ileocolonic resection. Roughly half of the patients were given postoperative therapy, with around eleven receiving thiopurines and 15 to 20 receiving anti-TNF agents. A total of some 170 mucosal samples from some 60 patients were sequenced, with samples obtained at several locations on the surgical specimen and at postoperative endoscopy. A prospective multicentre cohort supplied the roughly 59 Crohn's disease patients whose TCR repertoires were analysed. A Rutgeerts score higher than i0 was the definition used for endoscopic postoperative recurrence. All patients had surgery for a complication: stricturing disease in about 60% and penetrating disease in 39%. M6 samples were neoterminal ileum biopsies taken at postoperative colonoscopy. The research as a whole found: Mucosal CD4 and CD8 T cells were sorted and sequenced only in a subgroup of patients, the size of which was not stated. Compared with CD4 T cells, sorted CD8 T cells held more high-frequency clones, which suggests that the mucosal expansions were mostly CD8. Patients who were active smokers at surgery had a significantly higher proportion of clonal expansions than non-smokers (about 25% vs 18%, p=0.02). The timing of postoperative endoscopy varied within the first year after surgery, and the median delay was around 6.9 months. Higher percentages of high-frequency clones at the time of surgery were linked to endoscopic recurrence, and every patient with clonality above 26.8% (18/57) had recurrence.

Roughly 540 nanograms of biopsy DNA per sample were submitted for commercial TCRB immunosequencing. CDR3 regions were amplified from genomic DNA by Adaptive Biotechnology using a two-step, amplification bias-controlled multiplex PCR. The first PCR used primers for every V and J gene segment; the second PCR added barcodes and Illumina adapters. CDR3 libraries were sequenced using an Illumina instrument. Concerning the study's data processing: Vendor-provided pipelines were combined with custom analysis of raw data in R/Bioconductor under R version 3.3.0. Clonality, ranging from 0 to 1, was calculated as the inverse of the normalised Shannon entropy of all productive clones. The repertoire share taken up by the top 100 clones defined high-frequency clones, and only clones that passed a 95% confidence test were kept. The Simpson index measured repertoire diversity, and the Morisita-Horn index measured overlap between samples. TCRdb retrieved this table from immuneACCESS and kept in-frame rearrangements only. Not all clones are present; in checked studies, unresolved V genes account for under half, and no reason is known for the remainder. That table supplies the V and J calls and clone size; D and trimming were determined from the DNA. A total of some 11,000 clones appear in this sample, around 79% of them only once. More than 5.5% of the sample belongs to the ten largest clones.

The TCR originated in an adult with Crohn's disease. The sequenced material came from ileal tissue. The sequence joins TRBV10-3 to TRBJ1-1; the D gene cannot be named for sure. Here is the DNA: TGTGCCATCAGTGCGGCAGGGAACACTGAAGCTTTCTTT. It is translated as CAISAAGNTEAFF.